Below, 8 T cell receptor beta chains from the same sample are listed, as sequenced in a study of T cell repertoires in cytomegalovirus infection (dated by TCRdb to about 2019). The reads were generated on an Illumina HiSeq 1500. TCRdb redid the processing of the public reads, applying fastp at Q25 and MiXCR, and retained in-frame beta chains. Identical CDR3 proteins give one entry, which carries the most common genes and DNA. The sample contains roughly 640,000 distinct CDR3 sequences, 20% to 30% of them found a single time. The ten most abundant clones make up approximately 8.2% of the sample. Sequenced sample: CD8+ T cells from PBMCs. These receptors originate from a human donor in good health (CMV status not recorded). Some clones in this sample may be carry-over from other donors' samples.

The rearrangement joins TRBV2 to TRBJ2-7, with D maybe TRBD1 (8 bases). Germline-derived CDR1 and CDR2 are SNHLY and FYNNEI. Trimming removed 2 bases at V and 3 bases at J, with 14 bases between. The CDR3 consists of 15 residues. CDR3 bases: TGTGCCAGCAGTGAAACCGGGGGGACAGGCTACGAGCAGTACGTC. It codes for CASSETGGTGYEQYV.

At least ten counts were recorded for this clonotype. The J gene is TRBJ1-1, the V gene TRBV6-2 or TRBV6-3; a weak D match, TRBD1 (6 bases). Trimming pared 2 bases from V and 2 bases from J, leaving 12 bases between. The CDR3 loop spans 15 amino acids. Germline loops: CDR1 MNHEY, CDR2 SVGEGT. CDR3 bases: TGTGCCAGCAGTTACCGACGTGGGGGCAACACTGAAGCTTTCTTT. Translating it yields CASSYRRGGNTEAFF.

To note about this clonotype: Since a much larger clone is just one base distant, this may be a read error. The conserved phenylalanine or tryptophan normally closing the CDR3 is absent here, so this likely arose from a read error. The chain couples TRBV7-8 to TRBJ2-7; D remains unclear. In germline, CDR1 is SGHVS, CDR2 FQNEAQ. The CDR3 length is 14 residues. The V and J ends lost 6 bases and 2 bases respectively, with 14 bases between them. CDR3 nucleotides: TGTGCCAGCAGAAGCTTCGCAGAAGCCTACGAGCAGTACTCC. This encodes CASRSFAEAYEQYS.

The V gene is TRBV7-9, the J gene TRBJ2-1; D gene ambiguous. Trimming stripped 5 bases from V and 8 bases from J, with 7 bases between. Germline CDR1 SEHNR, CDR2 FQNEAQ (reference sequence). The CDR3 spans 11 residues. The DNA of the CDR3 is TGTGCCAGCAGCCCCCTCGATGAGCAGTTCTTC. This encodes CASSPLDEQFF. The full variable domain, completed using reference TRBV7-9 and TRBJ2-1, is DTGVSQNPRHKITKRGQNVTFRCDPISEHNRLYWYRQTLGQGPEFLTYFQNEAQLEKSRLLSDRFSAERPKGSFSTLEIQRTEQGDSAMYLCASSPLDEQFFGPGTRLTVL.

The table lists this clonotype with many counts. This chain uses TRBV28 with TRBJ1-5; no reliable D call. Trimming shortened V by 1 base and J by 5 bases, and 18 bases separated the two germline ends. The germline V gene encodes CDR1 MDHEN and CDR2 SYDVKM. This CDR3 comprises 17 residues. This chain's CDR3 is CASSLLKGWERDQPQHF. The CDR3 DNA is TGTGCCAGCAGTTTATTGAAGGGTTGGGAGAGGGATCAGCCCCAGCATTTT. Full variable domain (rest looked up from reference TRBV28 and TRBJ1-5): DVKVTQSSRYLVKRTGEKVFLECVQDMDHENMFWYRQDPGLGLRLIYFSYDVKMKEKGDIPEGYSVSREKKERFSLILESASTNQTSMYLCASSLLKGWERDQPQHFGDGTRLSIL.

This clonotype was counted at least ten times. The chain recombines TRBV12-3 or TRBV12-4 with TRBJ1-6; TRBD1 agrees at 7 bases. The CDR3 length is 14 residues. J lost 7 bases, V lost 7 bases, and 7 bases had no gene match. The DNA for the CDR3 is TGTGCCAGCATGTCCGGGACAGAAAATTCACCCCTCCACTTT. This sequence encodes CASMSGTENSPLHF.

The V and J genes are TRBV11-2 and TRBJ2-5; TRBD2 matches at 15 bases. The junction had 7 bases not matched to a gene; V was cut back by 5 bases and J by 3 bases. CDR1 SGHAT and CDR2 FQNNGV come from the germline V gene. The CDR3 runs to 17 residues. CDR3 nucleotide sequence: TGTGCCAGCAGCCAAGAGGGACTAGCGGGGGGCGAAGAGACCCAGTACTTC. Its protein product is CASSQEGLAGGEETQYF.

This rearrangement joins TRBV29-1 to TRBJ1-1; D may be TRBD1 (6 bases). Per germline, CDR1 SQVTM and CDR2 ANQGSEA. The CDR3 loop spans 10 amino acids. The V gene lost 6 bases and the J gene lost 11 bases, with 13 bases spanning the gap. DNA of the CDR3: TGCAGCGTACAGGGATGGGGGGCTTTCTTT. Translation gives CSVQGWGAFF.